What follows describes a single TCR beta chain. The antigen is unknown. Germline CDR1 and CDR2: SGHVS and FNYEAQ. Trimming took 5 bases from V and 2 from J; bases not matched to a gene: 7. This CDR3 has 15 residues. Some clones are missing from TCRdb's copy, which holds only in-frame ones; the method was immunoSEQ multiplex PCR. Of hundreds of thousands of clones in the sample, around 88% are singletons; the top ten hold about 10%. The data originate from a study of Ad26.COV2.S vaccination and SARS-CoV-2 variants. Looking at the study overall: The vaccine Ad26.COV2.S was put into the muscle once, or twice with 56 days between. Study findings and constraints: Measurements of TCR breadth and depth may have given underestimates of the total T cell responses. People who got the vaccine had more spike-specific TCR breadth than people who got placebo.

Treatment described: some 19 received Ad26.COV2.S at low or high dose, single or two shots; about 5 received placebo; per-sample allocation not given. Sampling was performed 63 days after the first vaccine or placebo injection. The chain links TRBV7-6 to TRBJ2-5; 8 bases agree with TRBD1. This sequence originates from a person between 18 and 65 years old who received the Ad26.COV2.S COVID-19 vaccine or a placebo. The sample here was peripheral blood, taken in a trial of Ad26.COV2.S vaccine versus placebo. The CDR3 region has the DNA TGTGCCAGCAGCCCCCCCAGGGACAGGCAAGAGACCCAGTACTTC. It translates to CASSPPRDRQETQYF.